The 7 T cell receptor beta chains given below trace back to one sample, sequenced in a study of CD8 T cells in Susac syndrome. RNA amounts of about 0.5 to 1 ug underwent reverse transcription with random hexamers. One entry per CDR3 protein, called by TCRdb with MiXCR from the immunoSEQ multiplex PCR reads. The sample has 120,000 or so distinct CDR3 sequences, approximately 96% seen once. The sample was CD4+ T cells from PBMCs. The receptors were sampled from a human donor with Susac syndrome.

The chain links TRBV7-2 to TRBJ2-3; no reliable D call. V was shortened by 5 bases and J by 8 bases, with 11 bases between the two germline ends. Germline CDR1 SGHTA, CDR2 FQGNSA. The length of the CDR3 is 12 residues. The CDR3 sequence: CASSPRRSTQYF. The CDR3 nucleotides are TGTGCCAGCAGCCCACGGCGTAGTACGCAGTATTTT.

This clonotype has a handful of counts. The chain recombines TRBV2 with TRBJ2-5; D remains unclear. V dropped 5 bases and J dropped 5 bases, with 3 bases sitting between them. Germline CDR1 SNHLY, CDR2 FYNNEI. This CDR3 comprises 10 residues. CDR3 nucleotides: TGTGCCAGCAGTATTGAGACCCAGTACTTC. Amino acids: CASSIETQYF. Using reference TRBV2 and TRBJ2-5 for the parts outside the CDR3, the full variable domain is EPEVTQTPSHQVTQMGQEVILRCVPISNHLYFYWYRQILGQKVEFLVSFYNNEISEKSEIFDDQFSVERPDGSNFTLKIRSTKLEDSAMYFCASSIETQYFGPGTRLLVL.

The V call is TRBV29-1, the J call TRBJ1-1, with 7 bases matching TRBD1. Germline assignment: CDR1 SQVTM and CDR2 ANQGSEA. The J segment lost 4 bases and the V segment lost 4 bases, leaving 3 bases of the junction unmatched. There are 12 residues in the CDR3. CDR3 coding DNA: TGCAGCGTTGGACAGGGATCCACTGAAGCTTTCTTT. As protein: CSVGQGSTEAFF.

This sequence joins TRBV29-1 and TRBJ2-2, with 10 bases fitting TRBD1. Per germline, CDR1 SQVTM and CDR2 ANQGSEA. The CDR3 spans 14 residues. With 4 bases clipped from V and 1 base from J, the junction kept 0 bases outside the gene matches. The CDR3 is CSVGDRGNTGELFF. CDR3 DNA: TGCAGCGTTGGGGACAGGGGGAACACCGGGGAGCTGTTTTTT.

The rearrangement uses TRBV7-9 and TRBJ1-1; 7 bases are a match to TRBD1. Germline loops: CDR1 SEHNR, CDR2 FQNEAQ (reference sequence). This CDR3 contains 15 residues. The trim removed 5 bases at V and 4 bases at J, leaving 10 bases unmatched. CDR3 sequence (DNA): TGTGCCAGCAGCCTATCTGACAGGGCGGGCACTGAAGCTTTCTTT. It specifies CASSLSDRAGTEAFF.

The genes are TRBV6-5 and TRBJ2-7; 7 nucleotides match TRBD1. The CDR3 contains 15 residues. V gave up 1 base and J gave up 3 bases; unmatched junction bases: 6. CDR1 and CDR2 (germline): MNHEY, SVGAGI. The CDR3 is CASSYWVTGNYEQYF. The CDR3 region has the DNA TGTGCCAGCAGTTACTGGGTGACAGGGAACTACGAGCAGTACTTC.

The CDR3 DNA reads as TGCAGCCTAGAAACAGCATCCTTCGAGACCCAGTACTTC. Its protein is CSLETASFETQYF. This chain connects TRBV29-1 to TRBJ2-5; D gene ambiguous. Germline CDR1 reads SQVTM; CDR2 reads ANQGSEA. Trimming cost V 8 bases and J 5 bases, with 18 bases left between them. The CDR3 loop spans 13 amino acids.